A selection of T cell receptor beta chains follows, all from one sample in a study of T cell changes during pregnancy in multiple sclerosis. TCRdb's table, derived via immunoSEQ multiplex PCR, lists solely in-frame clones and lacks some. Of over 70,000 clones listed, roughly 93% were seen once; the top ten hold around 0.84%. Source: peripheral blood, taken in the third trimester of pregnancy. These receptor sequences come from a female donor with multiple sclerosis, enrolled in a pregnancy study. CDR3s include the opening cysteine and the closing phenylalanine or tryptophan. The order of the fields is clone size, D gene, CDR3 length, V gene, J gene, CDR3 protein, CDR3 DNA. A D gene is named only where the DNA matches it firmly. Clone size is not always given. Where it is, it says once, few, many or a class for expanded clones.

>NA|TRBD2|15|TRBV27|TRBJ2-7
CASSPTSGSSYEQYF
TGTGCCAGCAGTCCAACTAGCGGGAGCTCCTACGAGCAGTACTTC
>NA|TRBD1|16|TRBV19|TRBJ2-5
CASSSSRQGVKETQYF
TGTGCCAGTAGTTCTTCAAGACAGGGGGTTAAAGAGACCCAGTACTTC
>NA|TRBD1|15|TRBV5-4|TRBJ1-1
CASSLGRGTNTEAFF
TGTGCCAGCAGCTTGGGCAGGGGGACGAACACTGAAGCTTTCTTT
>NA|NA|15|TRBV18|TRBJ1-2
CASSPGPDTVYGYTF
TGTGCCAGCTCACCAGGGCCGGACACGGTCTATGGCTACACCTTC
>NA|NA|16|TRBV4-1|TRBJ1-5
CASSHLNKGANQPQHF
TGCGCCAGCAGCCACTTAAACAAGGGAGCAAATCAGCCCCAGCATTTT
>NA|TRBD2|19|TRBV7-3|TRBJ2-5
CASSLNPLNSGGTQETQYF
TGTGCCAGCAGCTTAAACCCCTTGAATAGCGGGGGTACTCAAGAGACCCAGTACTTC
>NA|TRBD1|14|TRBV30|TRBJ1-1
CAWSAGGKDTEAFF
TGTGCCTGGAGCGCAGGGGGTAAGGACACTGAAGCTTTCTTT
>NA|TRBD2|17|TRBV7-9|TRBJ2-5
CASSLPIIAGEQETQYF
TGTGCCAGCAGCTTACCGATTATAGCGGGAGAGCAAGAGACCCAGTACTTC
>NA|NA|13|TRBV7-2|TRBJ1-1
CASNSGWDTEAFF
TGTGCCAGCAACTCAGGGTGGGACACTGAAGCTTTCTTT
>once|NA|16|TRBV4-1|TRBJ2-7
CASSQYVVRVGYEQYF
TGCGCCAGCAGCCAATACGTTGTCAGGGTAGGATACGAGCAGTACTTC
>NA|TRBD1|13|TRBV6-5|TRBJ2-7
CASSYRGLYEQYF
TGTGCCAGCAGTTACAGGGGGCTATACGAGCAGTACTTC
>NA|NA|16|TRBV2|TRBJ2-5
CASSIEQGPSQETQYF
TGTGCCAGCAGTATTGAACAGGGACCCTCCCAAGAGACCCAGTACTTC
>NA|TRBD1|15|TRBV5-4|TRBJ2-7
CASSPGTGGAYEQYF
TGTGCCAGCAGTCCCGGGACAGGGGGCGCCTACGAGCAGTACTTC
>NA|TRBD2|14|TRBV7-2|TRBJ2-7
CASSSGLGYYEQYF
TGTGCCAGCAGCTCGGGACTAGGTTACTACGAGCAGTACTTC
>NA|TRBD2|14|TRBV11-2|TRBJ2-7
CASSLVAGGWEQYF
TGTGCCAGCAGCTTAGTAGCGGGAGGGTGGGAGCAGTACTTC
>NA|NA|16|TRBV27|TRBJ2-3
CASSGGDQTGTDTQYF
TGTGCCAGCAGTGGAGGAGATCAAACCGGCACAGATACGCAGTATTTT
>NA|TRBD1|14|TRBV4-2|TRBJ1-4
CASSQGTGNEKLFF
TGTGCCAGCAGCCAAGGGACAGGCAATGAAAAACTGTTTTTT
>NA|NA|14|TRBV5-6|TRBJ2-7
CASSLNRGYYEQYF
TGTGCCAGCAGCTTGAATAGGGGGTACTACGAGCAGTACTTC
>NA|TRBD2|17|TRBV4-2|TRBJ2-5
CASSQGASGGTQETQYF
TGTGCCAGCAGCCAAGGGGCCTCGGGGGGAACCCAAGAGACCCAGTACTTC
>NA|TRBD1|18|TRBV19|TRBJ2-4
CASRPVLTGGLAKNIQYF
TGTGCCAGTAGGCCTGTTTTGACAGGGGGCTTAGCCAAAAACATTCAGTACTTC
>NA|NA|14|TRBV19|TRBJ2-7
CASSIGYGVNEQYF
TGTGCCAGTAGTATAGGGTACGGGGTGAACGAGCAGTACTTC
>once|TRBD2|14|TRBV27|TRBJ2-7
CASRSSLAGPVRYF
TGTGCCAGCAGATCCTCTCTAGCGGGGCCGGTACGGTACTTC
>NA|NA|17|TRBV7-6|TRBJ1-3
CASSLVGATGSGNTIYF
TGTGCCAGCAGCTTAGTGGGGGCAACGGGTTCTGGAAACACCATATATTTT